The clone carrying this TCR beta chain was picked up a small number of times. Its antigen is still unknown. The time point is: pre-sensitization, week 0. Treatment specified: therapeutic diphenylcyclopropenone sensitization with weekly scalp DPC. Sample donors consisted of patients with alopecia, aged 18 to 70 years, who were suitable for DPC. This sample is part of a study of human T cells and chemical hapten exposure. Library preparation tagged each individual cDNA molecule with a unique molecular identifier. In TCRdb, the RACE reads were re-called with MiXCR into one record per CDR3 protein. The sample yields about 98,000 distinct CDR3 sequences, 10% to 12% seen once. V lost 0 bases, J lost 3 bases, and 8 bases stayed unmatched. Germline-derived CDR1 and CDR2 are SEHNR and FQNEAQ (reference sequence). This CDR3 contains 16 residues. Study-wide results and limits: Alopecia in all donors means immunity may differ from healthy individuals. No alteration of TCRs above 1 in 1000 frequency was seen with DPC sensitization.

The chain links TRBV7-9 to TRBJ2-7; 7 positions agree with TRBD2. This clonotype originated in an older woman with alopecia areata. Some clones in this sample may be carry-over from other donors' samples. The starting material was whole blood, obtained in connection with sensitization to the hapten diphenylcyclopropenone (DPC). The CDR3 is CASSLALGGVGYEQYF. DNA for the CDR3: TGTGCCAGCAGCTTAGCGCTGGGAGGGGTCGGCTACGAGCAGTACTTC.